These 30 T cell receptor beta chains were sequenced from one sample in a study of blood T cells in healthy people across ages. Using a J-beta primer mix together with a sample-barcoded 5' primer, a second PCR was run for about 6 to 12 cycles. TCRdb analysed the 5' RACE reads with MiXCR anew, one entry per CDR3 protein. The data contain over 1.5 million distinct CDR3 sequences, about 50% of them seen just once; the ten biggest clones take up 2.1%. The sequencing input was blood. Receptors originate from a middle-aged woman in good health.

The V and J genes are TRBV2 and TRBJ1-2; D perhaps matches TRBD1 (6 bases). The CDR3 covers 13 residues. Germline loops: CDR1 SNHLY, CDR2 FYNNEI. V lost 2 bases and J lost 8, with 12 bases in between. This CDR3 is CASSETGTLGYTF. In DNA form, the CDR3 reads TGTGCCAGCAGTGAAACAGGGACGTTAGGCTACACCTTC. Full variable domain (rest looked up from reference TRBV2 and TRBJ1-2): EPEVTQTPSHQVTQMGQEVILRCVPISNHLYFYWYRQILGQKVEFLVSFYNNEISEKSEIFDDQFSVERPDGSNFTLKIRSTKLEDSAMYFCASSETGTLGYTFGSGTRLTVV.

The V call is TRBV20-1, the J call TRBJ2-5, with TRBD2 as a possible D gene (6 bases). Trimming shortened V by 4 bases and J by 6 bases, and 18 bases separated the two germline ends. This CDR3 has 14 residues. Germline values: CDR1 DFQATT, CDR2 SNEGSKA (reference sequence). The chain's CDR3 is CSATPPGVQKTQYF. Here the CDR3 DNA reads TGCAGTGCTACACCTCCGGGGGTTCAAAAGACCCAGTACTTC.

The J gene is TRBJ2-5, the V gene TRBV10-3, with TRBD1 identical over 9 bases. The junction had 8 bases not matched to a gene; V was cut back by 4 bases and J by 2 bases. This CDR3 is built from 16 residues. Germline CDR1 and CDR2: ENHRY and SYGVKD. CDR3 amino acids: CAISGGTGTNQETQYF. The CDR3 bases are TGTGCCATCAGTGGGGGGACAGGGACCAATCAAGAGACCCAGTACTTC.

V and J are TRBV6-5 and TRBJ2-1; tentatively, D is TRBD2 (5 bases). Germline-derived CDR1 and CDR2 are MNHEY and SVGAGI. CDR3 length equals 13 residues. V was clipped by 5 bases and J by 10 bases, with 15 bases between them. CDR3 residues: CASSATNDPEQFF. The CDR3 DNA sequence: TGTGCCAGCAGTGCGACTAATGACCCAGAGCAGTTCTTC.

This clonotype was seen ten or more times. The chain joins TRBV7-2 to TRBJ2-7; D remains unclear. The CDR3 loop spans 12 amino acids. The germline gives CDR1 SGHTA, CDR2 FQGNSA. Trimming pared 0 bases from V and 2 bases from J, leaving 2 bases between. The CDR3: CASSLATYEQYF. The CDR3 DNA sequence: TGTGCCAGCAGCTTAGCCACCTACGAGCAGTACTTC.

This clonotype was seen only a few times. This chain joins TRBV27 and TRBJ2-3, with 10 positions matching TRBD2. The germline gives CDR1 MNHEY, CDR2 SMNVEV (reference sequence). The V gene end was trimmed by 3 bases and the J gene end by 7 bases; junction bases not matched to a gene: 10. This CDR3 has 16 residues. CDR3 residues: CASSFVRTSGSNTQYF. The CDR3 DNA sequence: TGTGCCAGCAGTTTTGTAAGGACTAGCGGCTCTAATACGCAGTATTTT.

In this sample, this clonotype turned up many times. The gene calls are TRBV7-2 and TRBJ2-7; D gene unclear. Trimming pared 2 bases from V and 7 bases from J, leaving 6 bases between. The CDR3 extends over 11 amino acids. Looked up from germline, CDR1 is SGHTA and CDR2 is FQGNSA. This chain's CDR3 is CASSLKGEQYF. The CDR3 region has the DNA TGTGCCAGCAGCTTAAAGGGAGAGCAGTACTTC.

V and J are TRBV4-2 and TRBJ2-4, with 9 bases matching TRBD2. The J call may be incorrect, as the DNA end agrees better with TRBJ2-7. Germline loops: CDR1 LGHNA, CDR2 YNFKEQ. CDR3 length: 15 amino acids. The CDR3 sequence is CASSGGLARVDEQYF. As DNA, the CDR3 is TGTGCCAGCAGCGGCGGACTAGCGAGGGTCGACGAGCAGTACTTC.

This rearrangement joins TRBV7-2 to TRBJ2-7; D uncertain. CDR1 is SGHTA and CDR2 is FQGNSA in the germline V gene. This CDR3 contains 14 residues. Trimming left V 3 bases short and J 2 bases short, with 11 bases between. In DNA form, the CDR3 reads TGTGCCAGCAGCTTTTTGTCTTTCACCTACGAGCAGTACTTC. Amino acids: CASSFLSFTYEQYF.

The chain has TRBV4-3 and TRBJ2-1; 8 nucleotides line up with TRBD2. The germline V gene has CDR1 LGHNA and CDR2 YSLEER. The CDR3 is 18 residues long. V shed 6 bases and J 9 bases; nucleotides not matched to a gene: 22. DNA for the CDR3: TGCGCCAGCAGTACAAGTGACTCCGGGGGGGCCGAATCCCCTGAGCAGTTCTTC. Protein sequence: CASSTSDSGGAESPEQFF.

This clonotype was detected only a few times. The chain combines TRBV15 with TRBJ1-5, with 7 bases identical to TRBD1. Germline values: CDR1 LNHNV, CDR2 YYDKDF (reference sequence). This CDR3 comprises 12 residues. V was clipped by 7 bases and J by 5 bases; unmatched bases: 2. The DNA for the CDR3 is TGTGCCACCACCCAGGGGGATCAGCCCCAGCATTTT. This encodes CATTQGDQPQHF.

This clonotype was seen only a few times. This sequence joins TRBV6-2 or TRBV6-3 and TRBJ2-5; 8 bases align to TRBD1. The V gene's germline CDR1 is MNHEY and CDR2 SVGEGT. CDR3 length equals 15 residues. V lost 6 bases to trimming and J lost 3 bases; unmatched junction nucleotides: 9. This chain's CDR3 is CASSFPGQDKETQYF. CDR3 nucleotide sequence: TGTGCCAGCAGCTTTCCGGGACAGGATAAAGAGACCCAGTACTTC.

The chain couples TRBV3-1 to TRBJ2-1; the match to TRBD2 covers 7 bases. Germline trimming cut 0 bases from V and 13 bases from J; bases unmatched to any gene: 12. Germline CDR1 reads LGHDT; CDR2 reads YNNKEL (reference sequence). The CDR3 totals 15 residues. The CDR3 DNA sequence: TGTGCCAGCAGCCAAGATGGGAGGGGATGGGAGACCCAGTTCTTC. Translation gives CASSQDGRGWETQFF.

The J gene is TRBJ2-7, the V gene TRBV10-3; 9 bases line up with TRBD1. V dropped 8 bases and J dropped 2; count of bases not matched to a gene: 7. The CDR3 totals 14 residues. The germline V gene encodes CDR1 ENHRY and CDR2 SYGVKD. DNA for the CDR3: TGTGCCATCCGAGCGGGACAGGGACCCTACGAGCAGTACTTC. This translates into CAIRAGQGPYEQYF.

The J gene is TRBJ1-2, the V gene TRBV14, with a possible D match to TRBD1 (5 bases). CDR1 SGHDN and CDR2 FVKESK come from the germline V gene. CDR3 length: 15 residues. Trimming shortened V by 0 bases and J by 8 bases, and 16 bases separated the two germline ends. The CDR3 loop is CASSQDLRGKGGYTF. The DNA of the CDR3 is TGTGCCAGCAGCCAAGATCTAAGGGGCAAGGGCGGCTACACCTTC. The complete variable domain, with remaining parts taken from reference TRBV14 and TRBJ1-2, reads EAGVTQFPSHSVIEKGQTVTLRCDPISGHDNLYWYRRVMGKEIKFLLHFVKESKQDESGMPNNRFLAERTGGTYSTLKVQPAELEDSGVYFCASSQDLRGKGGYTFGSGTRLTVV.

This clonotype showed up just a few times. V usage is TRBV7-3 and J usage is TRBJ1-2, with D maybe TRBD1 (5 bases). V was shortened by 5 bases and J by 4 bases, with 11 bases between the two germline ends. CDR3 length: 13 amino acids. The V gene's germline CDR1 is SGHTA and CDR2 FQGTGA. CDR3 DNA: TGTGCCAGCAGCGCTAACCAGGGCTATGGCTACACCTTC. Translated: CASSANQGYGYTF.

The V gene is TRBV28, the J gene TRBJ1-5, with a possible D match to TRBD1 (6 bases). V gave up 5 bases and J gave up 7 bases, with 15 bases separating them. Germline CDR1 and CDR2: MDHEN and SYDVKM. The CDR3 length is 14 residues. The CDR3 nucleotides are TGTGCCAGCAGTGTCCCTGGGACACTCCAGCCCCAGCATTTT. Amino acids: CASSVPGTLQPQHF.

This chain connects TRBV4-3 to TRBJ1-4, with D tentatively TRBD1 (5 bases). The V gene's germline CDR1 is LGHNA and CDR2 YSLEER. The germline V and J ends were trimmed by 4 bases and 8 bases, with 17 bases remaining between them. The CDR3 runs 15 residues. CDR3 residues: CASSREPGVWEKLFF. The CDR3 nucleotides read TGCGCCAGCAGCCGAGAGCCGGGGGTTTGGGAAAAACTGTTTTTT.

The chain is built from TRBV29-1 and TRBJ1-6, with D perhaps TRBD1 (5 bases). The CDR3 is made up of 13 amino acids. The V gene lost 4 bases and the J gene lost 10 bases, with 14 bases spanning the gap. CDR1 is SQVTM, CDR2 ANQGSEA, per germline. The CDR3 DNA sequence: TGCAGCGTTGGTGATCAGGGCGGCTCACCCCTCCACTTT. This translates into CSVGDQGGSPLHF.

This clonotype was seen only once. This chain uses TRBV7-2 with TRBJ2-2; 7 bases match TRBD1. Trimming cost V 11 bases and J 3 bases; bases outside gene matches: 6. The CDR3 covers 13 residues. Germline V gives CDR1 SGHTA, CDR2 FQGNSA. CDR3 amino acids: CAGRTGDTGELFF. DNA of the CDR3: TGTGCCGGACGGACAGGTGACACCGGGGAGCTGTTTTTT.

To note about this clonotype: Germline and junction disagree at one end, which may indicate a read error. The V gene is TRBV6-2 or TRBV6-3, the J gene TRBJ1-5, with D possibly being TRBD1 (5 bases). The CDR3 covers 12 residues. The germline CDR1 and CDR2 sequences are MNHEY and SVGEGT. CDR3 sequence: CGERGDNQPQHF. CDR3 DNA: TGCGGTGAGAGGGGTGACAATCAGCCCCAGCATTTT.

This clonotype was picked up a small number of times. V gene TRBV6-2 or TRBV6-3 combines with J gene TRBJ2-4; TRBD1 is a possible D gene (6 bases). CDR3 length: 14 amino acids. From germline, CDR1 is MNHEY and CDR2 SVGEGT. Deletions cut 7 bases from V and 4 bases from J, with 14 bases between. The CDR3 reads CASTDSGTKNIQYF. The CDR3 DNA reads TGTGCCAGCACTGACTCAGGGACAAAAAACATTCAGTACTTC.

The DNA of the CDR3 is TGCGCCAGCAGCTTGGTGGCCGGAGGGAGTAAAACTGAAGCTTTCTTT. Encoded protein: CASSLVAGGSKTEAFF. The chain links TRBV5-1 to TRBJ1-1; D remains ambiguous. Germline assignment: CDR1 SGHRS and CDR2 YFSETQ. V was trimmed by 0 bases and J by 5 bases, leaving 17 bases between them. The length of the CDR3 is 16 residues.

This clonotype has more than one count but fewer than ten. The rearrangement links TRBV15 to TRBJ2-5; D unclear. The CDR3 is made up of 13 amino acids. Trimming shortened V by 5 bases and J by 3 bases, and 10 bases separated the two germline ends. Germline V gene data show CDR1 as LNHNV and CDR2 as YYDKDF (reference sequence). The CDR3 loop reads CATSRITEETQYF. The DNA of the CDR3 is TGTGCCACCAGCCGGATAACCGAAGAGACCCAGTACTTC.

This clonotype turned up a few times. V gene TRBV9 combines with J gene TRBJ2-1; 7 bases line up with TRBD1. The germline V gene has CDR1 SGDLS and CDR2 YYNGEE. This CDR3 comprises 14 residues. With 6 bases clipped from V and 3 bases from J, the junction kept 6 bases outside the gene matches. CDR3 DNA sequence: TGTGCCAGCACCCGGGACAGTGACTACAATGAGCAGTTCTTC. Its protein is CASTRDSDYNEQFF.

The V and J genes are TRBV28 and TRBJ2-1, with unresolved D. Near its end, the DNA agrees better with TRBJ2-7, so the J call may be wrong. This CDR3 region has 14 residues. From germline, CDR1 is MDHEN and CDR2 SYDVKM. CDR3 residues: CASSFLGIYNEQYF. The CDR3 DNA follows: TGTGCCAGCAGTTTTTTGGGGATCTACAATGAGCAGTACTTC.

The chain joins TRBV27 to TRBJ2-7; 8 bases map to TRBD1. The V and J ends lost 3 bases and 5 bases, in that order; junction bases with no gene match: 0. Germline-derived CDR1 and CDR2 are MNHEY and SMNVEV (reference sequence). The CDR3 has 12 amino acids. This CDR3 is CASSFRGHEQYF. The CDR3 coding sequence is TGTGCCAGCAGTTTCAGGGGGCACGAGCAGTACTTC.

The chain links TRBV2 to TRBJ2-7, with D perhaps TRBD2 (7 bases). Gene TRBJ2-5 matches the end of the DNA better, so the J call may be wrong. Germline CDR1 and CDR2: SNHLY and FYNNEI. The CDR3 extends over 14 amino acids. Written as DNA, the CDR3 is TGTGCCAGCACCAAACGGGGGGCGGGAGAGACCCAGTACTTC. Protein sequence: CASTKRGAGETQYF.

Only a few counts were recorded for this clonotype. The chain uses TRBV6-2 or TRBV6-3 and TRBJ1-6, with TRBD1 as a possible D gene (5 bases). This CDR3 has 14 residues. In germline, CDR1 is MNHEY, CDR2 SVGEGT. The V end was cut by 6 bases, the J end by 8 bases, with 14 bases between. This chain's CDR3 is CASSAQGFYSPLHF. In nucleotides, the CDR3 is TGTGCCAGCAGCGCTCAGGGATTCTATTCACCCCTCCACTTT.

The chain has TRBV12-3 or TRBV12-4 and TRBJ2-3; 9 bases align to TRBD2. The CDR3 has 17 amino acids. The J segment lost 1 base and the V segment lost 3 bases, leaving 8 bases of the junction unmatched. Here the CDR3 reads CASSFLGGGVRTDTQYF. In DNA form, the CDR3 reads TGTGCCAGCAGTTTCTTGGGCGGGGGGGTTCGCACAGATACGCAGTATTTT.